This paragraph reports one TCR beta chain. The protocol was immunoSEQ multiplex PCR, while the TCRdb copy is restricted to in-frame clones and leaves out a portion. The data show 150,000 or so clones, around 94% seen once. This sample was taken from a study of T cell responses to AZD1222 COVID-19 vaccine. The CDR3 runs 16 residues. Trimming removed 1 base from V and 7 bases from J, with 14 bases in between. CDR1 SGHVS and CDR2 FNYEAQ come from the germline V gene. Sequences were derived from peripheral blood, sampled on day 0 of AZD1222 vaccination. This TCR was sampled from an adult in good health. V usage is TRBV7-6 and J usage is TRBJ1-6, with D possibly TRBD1 on 5 matching bases. Written as DNA, the CDR3 is TGTGCCAGCAGCTTAGTGGGGGGGGTCGGCAATTCACCCCTCCACTTT. This codes for CASSLVGGVGNSPLHF.